Each of the 20 T cell receptor beta chains below was sequenced from the same sample in a study of long-term antiretroviral therapy in people with HIV. An immunoSEQ assay, version v3.0, was performed at survey level. Sequencing was performed with immunoSEQ multiplex PCR; in TCRdb, only in-frame clones are kept and a portion is missing. The sample has 15,000 to 20,000 clones, 79% seen once. The specimen comprised unsorted PBMCs, sampled at the start of antiretroviral therapy, before treatment. Receptor source: a man aged 18 to 35 with HIV.

The table lists this clone with a count of one. The chain joins TRBV5-6 to TRBJ2-7, with D perhaps assigned TRBD1 or TRBD2 (5 bases each). Trimming shortened V by 6 bases and J by 0 bases, and 16 bases separated the two germline ends. CDR1 is SGHDT and CDR2 is YYEEEE in the germline V gene. The CDR3 consists of 15 residues. The CDR3 region is CASNHFRDLSYEQYF. CDR3 DNA: TGTGCCAGCAACCATTTTAGGGACCTCTCCTACGAGCAGTACTTC.

The chain links TRBV10-2 to TRBJ2-7; TRBD2 aligns across 11 bases. The V gene's germline CDR1 is WSHSY and CDR2 SAAADI. V dropped 6 bases and J dropped 7; count of bases not matched to a gene: 8. This CDR3 contains 14 residues. This CDR3 is CASRRTSGLEEQYF. The DNA of the CDR3 is TGCGCCAGCAGGAGGACTAGCGGGCTTGAGGAGCAGTACTTC.

This clone occurred a few times. The chain is built from TRBV11-3 and TRBJ2-2; 7 bases map to TRBD1. Trimming at V came to 5 bases and at J to 6 bases, leaving 12 bases not matched to a gene. The CDR3 has 16 amino acids. Germline CDR1 reads SGHNT; CDR2 reads YENEEA. CDR3 in amino acids: CASSASGTASPGELFF. CDR3 nucleotides: TGTGCCAGCAGCGCGTCCGGGACAGCTTCCCCCGGGGAGCTGTTTTTT.

The chain employs TRBV7-9 and TRBJ2-1; 7 bases match TRBD2. J gave up 1 base and V 3 bases, and 6 bases lay outside the gene matches. From germline, CDR1 is SEHNR and CDR2 FQNEAQ (reference sequence). This CDR3 is 16 amino acids long. CDR3 DNA: TGTGCCAGCAGCTTGACGAGCGGGAAATCCTACAATGAGCAGTTCTTC. Residues: CASSLTSGKSYNEQFF.

This clone was counted a few times. The gene calls are TRBV2 and TRBJ2-7; TRBD2 might be the D (5 bases). This CDR3 has 15 amino acids. Germline assignment: CDR1 SNHLY and CDR2 FYNNEI. The V end was cut by 4 bases, the J end by 5 bases, with 18 bases between. In DNA form, the CDR3 reads TGTGCCAGCAGTGGCCATCGGGGAAAGGCCAACGAGCAGTACTTC. Amino acids: CASSGHRGKANEQYF.

The chain has TRBV9 and TRBJ2-3, with 12 bases identical to TRBD2. Germline V gene lookup returns CDR1 SGDLS and CDR2 YYNGEE. The ends lost 3 bases at V and 6 bases at J; junction bases unmatched: 11. The CDR3 spans 17 residues. CDR3 protein: CASSGSLAGGPADTQYF. The CDR3 DNA sequence: TGTGCCAGCAGCGGCAGCCTAGCGGGAGGGCCGGCGGATACGCAGTATTTT.

This clone appeared a few times. V gene TRBV29-1 combines with J gene TRBJ2-3, with 7 bases identical to TRBD1. The CDR3 loop spans 16 amino acids. Germline assignment: CDR1 SQVTM and CDR2 ANQGSEA. The V and J ends lost 7 bases and 4 bases, in that order; junction bases with no gene match: 17. Here the CDR3 DNA reads TGCAGCGCAAACTCCGGGACAGTAAAAAGGGCAGATACGCAGTATTTT. It yields the protein CSANSGTVKRADTQYF.

The V call is TRBV28, the J call TRBJ1-2; perhaps TRBD1 as D (5 bases). Trimming removed 5 bases at V and 2 bases at J, with 12 bases between. CDR1 is MDHEN and CDR2 is SYDVKM in the germline V gene. The CDR3 is made up of 14 amino acids. CDR3 in amino acids: CASSLQGRNYGYTF. For the CDR3, the DNA is TGTGCCAGCAGTCTTCAGGGAAGGAACTATGGCTACACCTTC.

Comments on this clone: A much larger clone sits a single nucleotide away, making a read error possible. Other nucleotide sequences in the sample specify the same CDR3. The CDR3 DNA is TGTGCCAGCAGCTTAGCCTTCGGCTATGGCTACACCTTC. This gives the protein CASSLAFGYGYTF. The gene calls are TRBV7-9 and TRBJ1-2; D is undetermined. Trimming removed 0 bases at V and 4 bases at J, with 6 bases between. Germline V CDR1 and CDR2: SEHNR, FQNEAQ (reference sequence). The CDR3 length is 13 residues.

V gene TRBV2 combines with J gene TRBJ2-3; D gene unclear. This CDR3 contains 12 residues. Trimming removed 6 bases at V and 2 bases at J, with 6 bases between. Germline-derived CDR1 and CDR2 are SNHLY and FYNNEI. CDR3 sequence reads: CASRTDTDTQYF. DNA of the CDR3: TGTGCCAGCAGAACGGACACAGATACGCAGTATTTT.

V usage is TRBV15 and J usage is TRBJ2-4; D is perhaps TRBD1 or TRBD2 (5 bases each). This CDR3 contains 13 residues. V lost 0 bases, J lost 6 bases, and 6 bases lay in between. Per the germline V gene, CDR1 is LNHNV and CDR2 is YYDKDF (reference sequence). The CDR3 coding sequence is TGTGCCACCAGCAGAGAGGGGACAAACATTCAGTACTTC. Residues: CATSREGTNIQYF.

CDR3 DNA: TGTGCCACCAGCAGGGGGTCCGGGGAGCTGTTTTTT. Protein: CATSRGSGELFF. J is TRBJ2-2 and V is TRBV15; D uncertain. Germline V gene sequence: CDR1 LNHNV, CDR2 YYDKDF (reference sequence). Between the trimmed V and J ends, which lost 3 bases and 6 bases, there was a span of 5 bases. The CDR3 loop spans 12 amino acids.

V usage is TRBV29-1 and J usage is TRBJ2-5, with D hard to call. This CDR3 has 14 amino acids. Between the trimmed V and J ends, which lost 1 base and 2 bases, there was a span of 11 bases. From germline, CDR1 is SQVTM and CDR2 ANQGSEA. Here the CDR3 DNA reads TGCAGCGTTGAAGTCCCCCCTTATCAAGAGACCCAGTACTTC. This sequence encodes CSVEVPPYQETQYF.

V usage is TRBV4-3 and J usage is TRBJ2-3, with 12 bases that match TRBD2. The CDR3 length is 17 residues. Germline V gives CDR1 LGHNA, CDR2 YSLEER. The junction had 6 bases not matched to a gene; V was cut back by 0 bases and J by 5 bases. The CDR3 loop is CASSQDLASGRVDTQYF. CDR3 nucleotides: TGCGCCAGCAGCCAAGATCTCGCTAGCGGGAGGGTAGATACGCAGTATTTT.

This clone was counted between two and nine times. The chain employs TRBV7-8 and TRBJ2-3; D is perhaps TRBD2 (5 bases). This CDR3 has 18 residues. V was cut by 5 bases and J by 3 bases, with 24 bases left in between. The germline V gene encodes CDR1 SGHVS and CDR2 FQNEAQ. The CDR3 nucleotides are TGTGCCAGCAGCCCCAGGAGGACCTCATTTTTATGGACAGATACGCAGTATTTT. Amino acid sequence: CASSPRRTSFLWTDTQYF. The full variable domain, with the rest looked up from reference TRBV7-8 and TRBJ2-3, is GAGVSQSPRYKVAKRGQDVALRCDPISGHVSLFWYQQALGQGPEFLTYFQNEAQLDKSGLPSDRFFAERPEGSVSTLKIQRTQQEDSAVYLCASSPRRTSFLWTDTQYFGPGTRLTVL.

The chain recombines TRBV28 with TRBJ2-1, with TRBD2 identical over 7 bases. Trimming took 7 bases from V and 5 from J; bases not matched to a gene: 8. CDR1 MDHEN and CDR2 SYDVKM come from the germline V gene. The CDR3 loop spans 14 amino acids. Here the CDR3 reads CASKWGRANNEQFF. In nucleotides, the CDR3 is TGTGCCAGCAAATGGGGGAGGGCGAACAATGAGCAGTTCTTC.

J is TRBJ2-7 and V is TRBV29-1; maybe TRBD2 (7 bases). V was clipped by 4 bases and J by 0 bases, with 16 bases between them. The germline V gene has CDR1 SQVTM and CDR2 ANQGSEA. CDR3 size: 15 residues. The DNA for the CDR3 is TGCAGCGTTGGAGGGGGGGACATCGGCTCCTACGAGCAGTACTTC. As protein: CSVGGGDIGSYEQYF.

The CDR3 loop is CASSLEPGLAEQFF. Written as DNA, the CDR3 is TGCGCCAGCAGCTTGGAGCCGGGACTAGCAGAGCAGTTCTTC. J is TRBJ2-1 and V is TRBV5-1; TRBD2 aligns across 9 bases. Germline lookup yields CDR1 SGHRS and CDR2 YFSETQ. This CDR3 is built from 14 residues. After removal of 0 bases from V and 10 bases from J, the junction contained 5 bases not matched to a gene.

This clone is labeled medium-sized. The chain recombines TRBV7-9 with TRBJ1-1; 8 bases map to TRBD1. Germline values: CDR1 SEHNR, CDR2 FQNEAQ (reference sequence). V lost 8 bases and J lost 1; bases outside the gene matches: 3. This CDR3 is built from 13 residues. CDR3 coding DNA: TGTGCCAGCCAGCAGGGGGCGAACACTGAAGCTTTCTTT. It yields the protein CASQQGANTEAFF. Combining the CDR3 with reference TRBV7-9 and TRBJ1-1 gives the whole variable domain DTGVSQNPRHKITKRGQNVTFRCDPISEHNRLYWYRQTLGQGPEFLTYFQNEAQLEKSRLLSDRFSAERPKGSFSTLEIQRTEQGDSAMYLCASQQGANTEAFFGQGTRLTVV.

By share, this clone ranks as medium-sized (0.01 to 0.1%). The J gene is TRBJ1-2, the V gene TRBV28, with D possibly TRBD1 on 6 matching bases. V dropped 5 bases and J dropped 7 bases, with 23 bases sitting between them. This CDR3 comprises 16 residues. Germline V lookup: CDR1 MDHEN, CDR2 SYDVKM. The CDR3 sequence: CASSPPSLGATAGYTF. DNA for the CDR3: TGTGCCAGCAGTCCCCCTTCCCTGGGGGCTACGGCTGGCTACACCTTC.